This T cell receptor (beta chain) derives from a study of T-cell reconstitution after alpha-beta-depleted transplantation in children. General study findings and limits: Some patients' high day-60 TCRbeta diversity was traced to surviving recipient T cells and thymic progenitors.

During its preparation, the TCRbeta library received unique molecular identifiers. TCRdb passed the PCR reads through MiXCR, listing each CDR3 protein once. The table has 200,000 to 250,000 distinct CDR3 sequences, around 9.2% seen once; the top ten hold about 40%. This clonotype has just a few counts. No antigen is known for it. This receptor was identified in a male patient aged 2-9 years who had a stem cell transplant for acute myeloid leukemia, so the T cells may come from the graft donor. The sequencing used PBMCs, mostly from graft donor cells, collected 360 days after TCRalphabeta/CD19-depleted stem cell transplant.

CDR3 in DNA: TGTGCCACCCAGGGACTAGCGGGGACCGGGGAGCTGTTTTTT. Protein: CATQGLAGTGELFF. V usage is TRBV24-1 and J usage is TRBJ2-2; TRBD2 matches at 13 bases. Germline V lookup: CDR1 KGHDR, CDR2 SFDVKD. The junction had 2 bases not matched to a gene; V was cut back by 9 bases and J by 5 bases. The CDR3 totals 14 residues.